A selection of T cell receptor beta chains follows, all from one sample in a study of T-cell reconstitution after alpha-beta-depleted transplantation in children. In TCRdb, the PCR reads were re-called with MiXCR into one record per CDR3 protein. Of about 200,000 distinct CDR3 sequences listed, roughly 15% are singletons. Specimen: PBMCs from the stem cell graft donor, collected from the stem cell graft. The receptors stem from a human donor who donated a stem cell graft to a child with acute lymphoblastic leukemia. CDR3s include the opening cysteine and the closing phenylalanine or tryptophan. A D gene is named only where the DNA matches it firmly. Clone size is stated in some rows and not others, as once, few, many or a class when expanded.

V gene: TRBV5-1
D gene: -
clone size: many
J gene: TRBJ2-6
CDR3 protein: CASSPGHSGANVLTF
CDR3 DNA: TGCGCCAGCAGCCCTGGGCACTCTGGGGCCAACGTCCTGACTTTC

V gene: TRBV5-1
D gene: -
clone size: many
J gene: TRBJ1-5
CDR3 protein: CASSLTGDQPQHF
CDR3 DNA: TGCGCCAGCAGCTTGACGGGGGATCAGCCCCAGCATTTT

V gene: TRBV25-1
D gene: TRBD1
clone size: many
J gene: TRBJ1-1
CDR3 protein: CASSERDRGDTEAFF
CDR3 DNA: TGTGCCAGCAGTGAAAGGGACAGGGGCGACACTGAAGCTTTCTTT

V gene: TRBV5-1
D gene: -
clone size: many
J gene: TRBJ2-7
CDR3 protein: CASSLGGVRDSYEQYF
CDR3 DNA: TGCGCCAGCAGCTTGGGTGGAGTTCGAGACTCCTACGAGCAGTACTTC

V gene: TRBV6-1
D gene: TRBD2
clone size: many
J gene: TRBJ2-7
CDR3 protein: CASSPWGGTSEQYF
CDR3 DNA: TGTGCCAGCAGTCCCTGGGGGGGGACTAGCGAGCAGTACTTC

V gene: TRBV25-1
D gene: TRBD2
clone size: -
J gene: TRBJ2-3
CDR3 protein: CASRPTSGSLTDTQYF
CDR3 DNA: TGTGCCAGCAGACCGACTAGCGGGAGTCTCACAGATACGCAGTATTTT

V gene: TRBV20-1
D gene: TRBD1
clone size: many
J gene: TRBJ1-2
CDR3 protein: CSARVLDRGSTGYTF
CDR3 DNA: TGCAGTGCTAGAGTTCTGGACAGGGGGTCCACGGGCTACACCTTC

V gene: TRBV15
D gene: -
clone size: -
J gene: TRBJ1-6
CDR3 protein: CATSPYLGGRSPLHF
CDR3 DNA: TGTGCCACCAGCCCATACTTAGGAGGGAGGTCACCCCTCCACTTT

V gene: TRBV7-9
D gene: TRBD2
clone size: -
J gene: TRBJ2-7
CDR3 protein: CASSPSAGEGYEQYF
CDR3 DNA: TGTGCCAGCAGCCCCTCAGCGGGAGAAGGCTACGAGCAGTACTTC

V gene: TRBV10-2
D gene: TRBD2
clone size: -
J gene: TRBJ2-2
CDR3 protein: CASSGEGSNTGELFF
CDR3 DNA: TGCGCCAGCAGTGGGGAGGGGTCGAACACCGGGGAGCTGTTTTTT

V gene: TRBV18
D gene: TRBD1
clone size: -
J gene: TRBJ2-7
CDR3 protein: CASSPLQGASYEQYF
CDR3 DNA: TGTGCCAGCTCACCACTGCAGGGGGCCTCCTACGAGCAGTACTTC

V gene: TRBV20-1
D gene: TRBD1
clone size: -
J gene: TRBJ2-5
CDR3 protein: CSAPQRTGWEETQYF
CDR3 DNA: TGCAGTGCGCCCCAGAGGACAGGATGGGAAGAGACCCAGTACTTC

V gene: TRBV30
D gene: TRBD1
clone size: -
J gene: TRBJ1-5
CDR3 protein: CAWSVVGGGGQPQHF
CDR3 DNA: TGTGCCTGGAGTGTTGTAGGGGGCGGAGGTCAGCCCCAGCATTTT

V gene: TRBV6-5
D gene: TRBD2
clone size: many
J gene: TRBJ2-1
CDR3 protein: CASSYVTSSYNEQFF
CDR3 DNA: TGTGCCAGCAGTTACGTGACTAGCAGCTACAATGAGCAGTTCTTC

V gene: TRBV5-6
D gene: TRBD2
clone size: -
J gene: TRBJ2-3
CDR3 protein: CASSALAGGEMWTDTQYF
CDR3 DNA: TGTGCCAGCAGCGCTTTAGCGGGGGGTGAGATGTGGACAGATACGCAGTATTTT

V gene: TRBV10-2
D gene: -
clone size: many
J gene: TRBJ1-5
CDR3 protein: CASSEGGRQPQHF
CDR3 DNA: TGCGCCAGCAGTGAGGGGGGGCGGCAGCCCCAGCATTTT

V gene: TRBV20-1
D gene: TRBD1
clone size: many
J gene: TRBJ2-7
CDR3 protein: CSATGTGAFEQYF
CDR3 DNA: TGCAGTGCTACCGGGACAGGGGCGTTCGAGCAGTACTTC

V gene: TRBV20-1
D gene: TRBD2
clone size: few
J gene: TRBJ2-1
CDR3 protein: CSARDTSGRADEQFF
CDR3 DNA: TGCAGTGCTAGAGATACCAGCGGGAGGGCCGATGAGCAGTTCTTC

V gene: TRBV7-9
D gene: -
clone size: few
J gene: TRBJ1-1
CDR3 protein: CASSMAGTEAFF
CDR3 DNA: TGTGCCAGCTCTATGGCCGGCACTGAAGCTTTCTTT

V gene: TRBV7-7
D gene: -
clone size: many
J gene: TRBJ1-1
CDR3 protein: CASSPSGVMNTEAFF
CDR3 DNA: TGTGCCAGCAGCCCCTCCGGGGTCATGAACACTGAAGCTTTCTTT

V gene: TRBV5-1
D gene: TRBD2
clone size: few
J gene: TRBJ2-2
CDR3 protein: CASSLRLASGELFF
CDR3 DNA: TGCGCCAGCAGCCTCAGACTAGCATCAGGGGAGCTGTTTTTT

V gene: TRBV3-1
D gene: -
clone size: many
J gene: TRBJ1-1
CDR3 protein: CASSSGIPFFF
CDR3 DNA: TGTGCCAGCAGCTCAGGGATCCCCTTTTTCTTT

V gene: TRBV20-1
D gene: TRBD2
clone size: many
J gene: TRBJ2-1
CDR3 protein: CSASRAGLAANEQFF
CDR3 DNA: TGCAGTGCTAGCCGCGCGGGACTAGCGGCCAATGAGCAGTTCTTC

V gene: TRBV6-1
D gene: TRBD1
clone size: many
J gene: TRBJ1-2
CDR3 protein: CASSPDRGGNGYTF
CDR3 DNA: TGTGCCAGCAGTCCGGACAGGGGGGGAAATGGCTACACCTTC

V gene: TRBV20-1
D gene: TRBD1
clone size: many
J gene: TRBJ2-1
CDR3 protein: CSARDLRQGHYNEQFF
CDR3 DNA: TGCAGTGCTAGAGATCTGAGACAGGGGCATTACAATGAGCAGTTCTTC

V gene: TRBV6-1
D gene: -
clone size: many
J gene: TRBJ1-6
CDR3 protein: CASSEGGRTYNSPLHF
CDR3 DNA: TGTGCCAGCAGTGAGGGGGGGCGAACCTATAATTCACCCCTCCACTTT

V gene: TRBV30
D gene: -
clone size: -
J gene: TRBJ1-4
CDR3 protein: CAWNRKNEKLFF
CDR3 DNA: TGTGCCTGGAACCGTAAGAATGAAAAACTGTTTTTT

V gene: TRBV6-5
D gene: TRBD1
clone size: many
J gene: TRBJ1-6
CDR3 protein: CASSYFPGQGVYHLHF
CDR3 DNA: TGTGCCAGCAGTTACTTCCCGGGACAGGGGGTTTATCACCTCCACTTT

V gene: TRBV29-1
D gene: TRBD1
clone size: many
J gene: TRBJ1-1
CDR3 protein: CSVTRDRGLVDTEAFF
CDR3 DNA: TGCAGCGTTACAAGGGACAGGGGGTTGGTGGACACTGAAGCTTTCTTT

V gene: TRBV5-1
D gene: TRBD1
clone size: many
J gene: TRBJ2-1
CDR3 protein: CASSHPDRSYNEQFF
CDR3 DNA: TGCGCCAGCAGCCACCCGGACAGGTCCTACAATGAGCAGTTCTTC

V gene: TRBV5-5
D gene: -
clone size: many
J gene: TRBJ2-2
CDR3 protein: CASSSVNGFGTGELFF
CDR3 DNA: TGTGCCAGCAGCTCCGTAAACGGGTTCGGCACCGGGGAGCTGTTTTTT

V gene: TRBV7-8
D gene: TRBD2
clone size: many
J gene: TRBJ2-7
CDR3 protein: CASSPSTTSGRGVYEQYF
CDR3 DNA: TGTGCCAGCAGCCCCTCCACGACTAGCGGGAGAGGGGTCTACGAGCAGTACTTC

V gene: TRBV7-9
D gene: TRBD2
clone size: many
J gene: TRBJ2-7
CDR3 protein: CASSFSGSREQYF
CDR3 DNA: TGTGCCAGCAGCTTTAGCGGGAGCAGGGAGCAGTACTTC

V gene: TRBV12-3/TRBV12-4
D gene: -
clone size: many
J gene: TRBJ2-5
CDR3 protein: CASSLSRAAIETQYF
CDR3 DNA: TGTGCCAGCAGTTTGTCGCGGGCAGCTATCGAGACCCAGTACTTC

V gene: TRBV5-1
D gene: -
clone size: few
J gene: TRBJ2-3
CDR3 protein: CASSSMTTASTDTQYF
CDR3 DNA: TGCGCCAGCAGCTCGATGACTACCGCTAGCACAGATACGCAGTATTTT

V gene: TRBV10-3
D gene: -
clone size: -
J gene: TRBJ1-5
CDR3 protein: CAISAGNRGNQPQHF
CDR3 DNA: TGTGCCATCAGCGCGGGTAACAGAGGCAATCAGCCCCAGCATTTT

V gene: TRBV11-2
D gene: -
clone size: many
J gene: TRBJ2-3
CDR3 protein: CASSFDSYGTDTQYF
CDR3 DNA: TGTGCCAGCAGCTTCGACAGCTACGGTACAGATACGCAGTATTTT

V gene: TRBV29-1
D gene: -
clone size: many
J gene: TRBJ2-5
CDR3 protein: CSVRAETQYF
CDR3 DNA: TGCAGCGTTCGGGCCGAGACCCAGTACTTC